The clone carrying this T cell receptor (beta chain) was seen only a few times. The data stem from a study of blood T cell repertoires in COVID-19. Study context: The origin of the acute and convalescent COVID-19 samples was the United States, Italy and Spain. Sources were T cells, B-cell-depleted T cells, or PBMCs; the material itself was cDNA or gDNA.

V was clipped by 5 bases and J by 8 bases, with 14 bases between them. CDR1 and CDR2 (germline): SGHTS, YDEGEE. This CDR3 comprises 13 residues. As originally analysed: Nucleated cell number was recorded as an estimate derived from reference gene primer amplification. The assay was immunoSEQ multiplex PCR, and TCRdb's table has in-frame clones only and misses some. That table is the source of V, J and clone size, and D and trimming were worked out from the DNA. The table has roughly 140,000 clones, around nine tenths seen once. The chain links TRBV5-8 to TRBJ2-1; D is possibly TRBD1 (5 bases). This TCR derives from a human donor in a cohort sampled during active COVID-19. Sequenced: peripheral blood. CDR3 in amino acids: CASSLPPGYEQFF. The CDR3 DNA is TGTGCCAGCAGTTTACCCCCAGGGTATGAGCAGTTCTTC.